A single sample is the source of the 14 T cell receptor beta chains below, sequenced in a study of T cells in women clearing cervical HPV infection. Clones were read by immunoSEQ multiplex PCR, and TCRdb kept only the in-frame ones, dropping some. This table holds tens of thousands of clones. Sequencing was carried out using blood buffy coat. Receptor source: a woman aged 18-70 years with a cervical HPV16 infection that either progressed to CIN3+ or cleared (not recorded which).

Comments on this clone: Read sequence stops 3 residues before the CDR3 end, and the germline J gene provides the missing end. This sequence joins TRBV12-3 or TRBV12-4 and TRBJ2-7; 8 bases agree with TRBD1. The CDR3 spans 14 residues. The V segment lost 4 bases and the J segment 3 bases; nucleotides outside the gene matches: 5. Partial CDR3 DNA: TGTGCCAGCAGTTCCGAAACAGGGGGCTACGAG. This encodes CASSSETGGYE. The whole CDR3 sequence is CASSSETGGYEQYF.

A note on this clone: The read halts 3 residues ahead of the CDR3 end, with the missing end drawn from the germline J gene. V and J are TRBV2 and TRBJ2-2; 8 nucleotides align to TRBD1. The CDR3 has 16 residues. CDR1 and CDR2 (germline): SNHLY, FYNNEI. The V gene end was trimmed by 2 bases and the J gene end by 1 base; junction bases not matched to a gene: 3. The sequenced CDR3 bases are TGTGCCAGCAGTGAATGGACAGGGCAGAACACCGGGGAG. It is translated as CASSEWTGQNTGE. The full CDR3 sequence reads CASSEWTGQNTGELFF.

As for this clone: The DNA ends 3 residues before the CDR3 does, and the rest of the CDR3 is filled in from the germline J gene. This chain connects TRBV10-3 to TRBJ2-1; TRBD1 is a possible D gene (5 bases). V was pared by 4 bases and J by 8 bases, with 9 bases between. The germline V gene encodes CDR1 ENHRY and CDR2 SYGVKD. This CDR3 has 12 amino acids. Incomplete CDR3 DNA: TGTGCCATCAGTGTCTTAGGGGATGAG. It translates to CAISVLGDE. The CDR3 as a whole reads CAISVLGDEQFF.

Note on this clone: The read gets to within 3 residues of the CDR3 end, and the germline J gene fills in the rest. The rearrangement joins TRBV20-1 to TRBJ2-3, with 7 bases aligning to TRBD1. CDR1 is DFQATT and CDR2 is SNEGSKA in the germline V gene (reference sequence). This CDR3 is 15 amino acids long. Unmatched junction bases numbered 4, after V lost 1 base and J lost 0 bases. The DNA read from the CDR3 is TGCAGTGCTAGAGGAACCAGGGGGAGCACAGATACG. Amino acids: CSARGTRGSTDT. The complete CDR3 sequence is CSARGTRGSTDTQYF.

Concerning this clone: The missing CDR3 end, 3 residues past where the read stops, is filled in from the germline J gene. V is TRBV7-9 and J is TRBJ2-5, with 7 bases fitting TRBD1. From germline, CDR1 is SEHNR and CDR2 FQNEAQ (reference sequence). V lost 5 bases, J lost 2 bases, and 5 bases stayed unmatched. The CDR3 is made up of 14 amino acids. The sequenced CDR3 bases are TGTGCCAGCAGCCCGGGGACAGCGCAAGAGACC. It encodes CASSPGTAQET. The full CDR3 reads CASSPGTAQETQYF.

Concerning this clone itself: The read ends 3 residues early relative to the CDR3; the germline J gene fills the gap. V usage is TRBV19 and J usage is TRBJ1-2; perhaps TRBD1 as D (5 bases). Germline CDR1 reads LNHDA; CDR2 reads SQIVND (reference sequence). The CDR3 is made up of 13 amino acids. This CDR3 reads CASSASGLSMYTF. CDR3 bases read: TGTGCCAGTAGTGCGTCGGGACTCTCCATG.

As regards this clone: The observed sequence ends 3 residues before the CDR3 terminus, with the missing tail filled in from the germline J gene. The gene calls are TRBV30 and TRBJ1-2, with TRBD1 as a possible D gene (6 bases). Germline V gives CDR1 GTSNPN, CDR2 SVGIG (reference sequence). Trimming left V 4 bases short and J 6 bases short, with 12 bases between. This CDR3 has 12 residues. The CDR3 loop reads CAWTPGGDGYTF. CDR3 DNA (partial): TGTGCCTGGACCCCGGGGGGCGATGGC.

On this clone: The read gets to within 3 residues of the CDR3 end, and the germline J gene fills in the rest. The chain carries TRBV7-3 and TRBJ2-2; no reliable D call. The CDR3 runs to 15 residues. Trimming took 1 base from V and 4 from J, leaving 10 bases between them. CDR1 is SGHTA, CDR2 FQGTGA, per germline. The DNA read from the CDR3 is TGTGCCAGCAGCTTAAATAGGGTGGCCACCGGGGAG. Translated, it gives CASSLNRVATGE. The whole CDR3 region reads CASSLNRVATGELFF.

The CDR3 region is CASSQTGEQYF. The sequenced CDR3 bases are TGTGCCAGCAGCCAGACAGGCGAG. The chain uses TRBV13 and TRBJ2-7; the D gene is possibly TRBD1 (6 bases). The read comes to an end 3 residues before the CDR3 does, leaving the germline J gene to fill in the end. Germline lookup yields CDR1 PRHDT and CDR2 FYEKMQ (reference sequence). V was cut by 5 bases and J by 6 bases, with 8 bases left in between. This CDR3 has 11 amino acids.

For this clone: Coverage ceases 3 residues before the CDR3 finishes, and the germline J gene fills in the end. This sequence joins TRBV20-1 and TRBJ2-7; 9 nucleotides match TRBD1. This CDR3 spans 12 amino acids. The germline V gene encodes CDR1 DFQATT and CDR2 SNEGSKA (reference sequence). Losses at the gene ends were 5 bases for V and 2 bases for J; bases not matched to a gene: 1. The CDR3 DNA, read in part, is TGCAGTGCTGGGACAGGGACCTACGAG. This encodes CSAGTGTYE. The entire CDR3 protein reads CSAGTGTYEQYF.

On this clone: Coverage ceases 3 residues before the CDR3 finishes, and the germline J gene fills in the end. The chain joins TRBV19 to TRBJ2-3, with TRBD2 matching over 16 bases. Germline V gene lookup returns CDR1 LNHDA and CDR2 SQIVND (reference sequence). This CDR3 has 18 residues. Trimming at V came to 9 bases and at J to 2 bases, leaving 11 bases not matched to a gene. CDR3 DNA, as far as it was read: TGTGCCAGCTCTCCGGGACTAGCGGGAGGGCTATACACAGATACG. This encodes CASSPGLAGGLYTDT. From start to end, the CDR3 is CASSPGLAGGLYTDTQYF.

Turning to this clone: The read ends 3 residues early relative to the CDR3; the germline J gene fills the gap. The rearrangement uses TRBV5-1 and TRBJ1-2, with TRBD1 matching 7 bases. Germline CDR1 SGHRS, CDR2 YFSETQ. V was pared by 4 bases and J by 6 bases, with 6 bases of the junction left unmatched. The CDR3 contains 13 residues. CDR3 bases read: TGCGCCAGCAGCGTGCAGGGGGTTAATGGC. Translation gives CASSVQGVNG. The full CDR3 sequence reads CASSVQGVNGYTF.

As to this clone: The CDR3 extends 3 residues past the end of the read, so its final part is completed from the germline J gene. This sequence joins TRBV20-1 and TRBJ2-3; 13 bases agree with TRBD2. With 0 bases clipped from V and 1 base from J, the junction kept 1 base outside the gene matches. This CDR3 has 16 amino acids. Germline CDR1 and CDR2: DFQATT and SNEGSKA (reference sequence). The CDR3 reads CSARETSGGRTDTQYF. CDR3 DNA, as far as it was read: TGCAGTGCTAGAGAGACTAGCGGGGGGCGCACAGATACG.

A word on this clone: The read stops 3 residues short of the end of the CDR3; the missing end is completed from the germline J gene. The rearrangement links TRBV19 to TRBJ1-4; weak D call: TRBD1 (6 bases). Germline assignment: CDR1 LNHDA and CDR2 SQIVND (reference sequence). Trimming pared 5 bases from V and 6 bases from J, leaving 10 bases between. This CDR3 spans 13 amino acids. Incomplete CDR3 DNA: TGTGCCAGTAGTCCCTACAGGGATGAAAAA. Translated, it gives CASSPYRDEK. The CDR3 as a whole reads CASSPYRDEKLFF.